A single sample gave rise to the 5 T cell receptor beta chains below, sequenced in a study of CD8 T cells in ankylosing spondylitis. TCRdb passed the 5' RACE reads through MiXCR, listing each CDR3 protein once. The data show approximately 220,000 distinct CDR3 sequences, roughly 25% seen once. The sequenced sample was blood, either unsorted or a sorted T cell fraction (not recorded which). The receptors were gathered from a male donor with ankylosing spondylitis or in good health (not recorded which).

The chain is built from TRBV29-1 and TRBJ1-2; TRBD1 matches 10 bases. Germline V CDR1 and CDR2: SQVTM, ANQGSEA. V was clipped by 7 bases and J by 4 bases; unmatched bases: 6. The CDR3 sequence is 13 residues long. Here the CDR3 reads CSAGTGATYGYTF. As DNA, the CDR3 is TGCAGCGCCGGGACAGGGGCGACCTATGGCTACACCTTC.

This clonotype was counted at least ten times. The chain carries TRBV11-1 and TRBJ2-7, with D possibly matching TRBD1 (6 bases). CDR1 and CDR2 (germline): SGHAT, FQDESV (reference sequence). V shed 5 bases and J shed 2 bases, with 22 bases lying between them. The CDR3 is made up of 17 amino acids. The CDR3, as DNA: TGTGCCAGCAGCGCTCCAGGGGAGTCGCGGATAACCTACGAGCAGTACTTC. Translated, it gives CASSAPGESRITYEQYF.

This clonotype was seen only a few times. The chain uses TRBV5-1 and TRBJ1-1; D is possibly TRBD1 (5 bases). The CDR3 runs 14 residues. The germline V gene encodes CDR1 SGHRS and CDR2 YFSETQ. The V end was cut by 3 bases, the J end by 4 bases, with 13 bases between. The CDR3 reads CASSSTGAVTEAFF. Here the CDR3 DNA reads TGCGCCAGCAGCTCAACCGGGGCGGTCACTGAAGCTTTCTTT.

This clonotype came up a few times. The chain joins TRBV12-3 or TRBV12-4 to TRBJ2-1; 11 positions agree with TRBD2. The CDR3 is 14 amino acids. The trim removed 4 bases at V and 7 bases at J, leaving 3 bases unmatched. The CDR3 DNA reads as TGTGCCAGCAGTTACACTAGCGGGAGTAATGAGCAGTTCTTC. As protein: CASSYTSGSNEQFF.

This clonotype was counted between two and nine times. This chain links TRBV12-3 or TRBV12-4 with TRBJ2-4; 14 bases match TRBD2. The V and J ends lost 6 bases and 1 base, in that order; junction bases with no gene match: 11. The CDR3 length is 19 residues. The CDR3 reads CASSLGTSGSGGAKNIQYF. The CDR3 DNA sequence: TGTGCCAGCAGCCTCGGGACTAGCGGGAGCGGGGGGGCCAAAAACATTCAGTACTTC.